This entry features one TCR beta chain sequence. These data come from a study of cytomegalovirus exposure and HLA in healthy donors. Germline loops: CDR1 MNHEY, CDR2 SMNVEV (reference sequence). Trimming took off 4 bases at V and 3 bases at J, with 16 bases between the two ends. The CDR3 contains 15 residues. Measured with immunoSEQ multiplex PCR; TCRdb has only the in-frame clones, and not every one. Found here are more than 70,000 clones, 90% to 96% of them singletons; the top ten hold approximately 1.5%. This receptor was obtained from a man between 18 and 35 years old in good health and CMV-seropositive. The sample comprised PBMCs. The V and J genes are TRBV27 and TRBJ2-7; the D gene is possibly TRBD1 (8 bases). CDR3 DNA sequence: TGTGCCAGCAGTTATGGGGGGGACAGGCACTACGAGCAGTACTTC. Protein: CASSYGGDRHYEQYF.